The clone carrying this TCR beta chain was seen ten or more times. The read stops 3 residues short of the end of the CDR3; the missing end is completed from the germline J gene. The data were taken from a study of T cell clonality in common variable immunodeficiency. Here immunoSEQ multiplex PCR was the method, and the copy in TCRdb shows in-frame clones only, minus some. The sample holds approximately 44,000 clones, and no clone turns up only once. The ends lost 1 base at V and 5 bases at J; junction bases unmatched: 5. The CDR3 extends over 15 amino acids. CDR1 and CDR2 from the germline V gene are DFQATT and SNEGSKA (reference sequence).

Sequencing input: peripheral blood mononuclear cells. The V gene is TRBV20-1, the J gene TRBJ1-4; 9 nucleotides line up with TRBD1. This TCR came from a person aged 18 to 70 in good health. The DNA read from the CDR3 is TGCAGTGCTAGAGCCGGACAGGGGAAGAATGAAAAA. This codes for CSARAGQGKNEK. The whole CDR3 region reads CSARAGQGKNEKLFF.